A single sample gave rise to the 30 T cell receptor beta chains below, sequenced in a study of control samples from healthy donors and cancer patients. Sequenced by immunoSEQ multiplex PCR; TCRdb stores in-frame clones only, minus some. The table has about 120,000 clones, about 90% seen once; the top ten hold around 2.1%. The specimen was blood. All receptors come from a woman in her 50s in good health.

V usage is TRBV19 and J usage is TRBJ2-3; 8 bases are shared with TRBD2. This CDR3 spans 16 amino acids. Germline loops: CDR1 LNHDA, CDR2 SQIVND (reference sequence). V lost 5 bases to trimming and J lost 0 bases; unmatched junction nucleotides: 7. The DNA of the CDR3 is TGTGCCAGTAGTCCCAGGACTAGCACTAGCACAGATACGCAGTATTTT. Amino acids: CASSPRTSTSTDTQYF. Full variable domain (missing parts from reference TRBV19 and TRBJ2-3): DGGITQSPKYLFRKEGQNVTLSCEQNLNHDAMYWYRQDPGQGLRLIYYSQIVNDFQKGDIAEGYSVSREKKESFPLTVTSAQKNPTAFYLCASSPRTSTSTDTQYFGPGTRLTVL.

J is TRBJ1-4 and V is TRBV5-8, with 10 bases that match TRBD1. From germline, CDR1 is SGHTS and CDR2 YDEGEE. V shed 4 bases, J shed 8 bases, and the junction held 8 bases outside the gene matches. CDR3 length: 15 residues. The CDR3 protein is CASSGGTGVGEKLFF. CDR3 DNA: TGTGCCAGCAGCGGCGGGACAGGGGTGGGAGAAAAACTGTTTTTT.

This chain joins TRBV6-6 and TRBJ1-2; no clear D. The length of the CDR3 is 16 residues. Germline CDR1 MNHNY, CDR2 SVGAGI (reference sequence). V was cut by 7 bases and J by 0 bases, with 18 bases left in between. This CDR3 is CASTPTRENSNYGYTF. The CDR3 DNA sequence: TGTGCCAGCACCCCAACCCGGGAGAATTCTAACTATGGCTACACCTTC.

V gene TRBV10-1 combines with J gene TRBJ2-1; 13 nucleotides line up with TRBD2. The germline V gene encodes CDR1 WNHNN and CDR2 SYGVQD (reference sequence). This CDR3 is 15 amino acids long. Unmatched junction bases numbered 2, after V lost 4 bases and J lost 5 bases. DNA for the CDR3: TGCGCCAGCAGTGTGACTAGCGGGGGGAACAATGAGCAGTTCTTC. Encoded protein: CASSVTSGGNNEQFF.

V and J are TRBV28 and TRBJ1-5; tentative D call: TRBD1 (5 bases). Between the trimmed V and J ends, which lost 10 bases and 11 bases, there was a span of 12 bases. The CDR3 sequence is 10 residues long. Germline V gene data show CDR1 as MDHEN and CDR2 as SYDVKM. For the CDR3, the DNA is TGTGCCACCTCAGGGTTAGCCCAGCATTTT. This encodes CATSGLAQHF.

This clone appeared once. This chain links TRBV6-1 with TRBJ2-5, with 11 positions matching TRBD2. The V gene's germline CDR1 is MNHNS and CDR2 SASEGT. Trimming at V came to 1 base and at J to 5 bases, leaving 3 bases not matched to a gene. CDR3 length equals 15 residues. Here the CDR3 DNA reads TGTGCCAGCAGTGAAGGTAGCGGGGGGGCGGAGACCCAGTACTTC. This sequence encodes CASSEGSGGAETQYF.

V is TRBV19 and J is TRBJ2-1; D may be TRBD2 (6 bases). Germline CDR1 reads LNHDA; CDR2 reads SQIVND (reference sequence). There are 15 residues in the CDR3. Trimming shortened V by 3 bases and J by 7 bases, and 16 bases separated the two germline ends. CDR3 in DNA: TGTGCCAGTAGTATTTTGGGGGGAACTCTAAATGAGCAGTTCTTC. Translating gives CASSILGGTLNEQFF.

The chain combines TRBV2 with TRBJ2-7, with 9 bases that match TRBD2. V was pared by 6 bases and J by 1 base, with 16 bases of the junction left unmatched. Germline V gives CDR1 SNHLY, CDR2 FYNNEI. This CDR3 is built from 18 residues. The CDR3 region is CASSHYPPASGVSYEQYF. CDR3 sequence (DNA): TGTGCCAGCAGCCACTACCCCCCAGCTAGCGGGGTATCCTACGAGCAGTACTTC.

V usage is TRBV5-5 and J usage is TRBJ1-1, with D tentatively TRBD1 (6 bases). Germline CDR1 SGHKS, CDR2 YYEKEE (reference sequence). The V end was cut by 5 bases, the J end by 0 bases, with 20 bases between. The CDR3 totals 17 residues. The DNA for the CDR3 is TGTGCCAGCAGATTTCCGGGACATAAATTAATGAACACTGAAGCTTTCTTT. This encodes CASRFPGHKLMNTEAFF.

This clone occurred once. This chain joins TRBV2 and TRBJ2-3; unclear D gene. The ends were cut back, 7 bases at V and 4 bases at J, with 9 bases in the middle. From germline, CDR1 is SNHLY and CDR2 FYNNEI. The CDR3 is 12 amino acids. As DNA, the CDR3 is TGTGCCAGCAAGGGATCATCAGATACGCAGTATTTT. This translates into CASKGSSDTQYF. Drawing the rest from reference TRBV2 and TRBJ2-3, the complete variable domain is EPEVTQTPSHQVTQMGQEVILRCVPISNHLYFYWYRQILGQKVEFLVSFYNNEISEKSEIFDDQFSVERPDGSNFTLKIRSTKLEDSAMYFCASKGSSDTQYFGPGTRLTVL.

Turning to this clone: Other nucleotide sequences in the sample specify the same CDR3. This chain uses TRBV2 with TRBJ2-3, with unresolved D. Germline CDR1 reads SNHLY; CDR2 reads FYNNEI. V was trimmed by 6 bases and J by 2 bases, leaving 21 bases between them. This CDR3 comprises 17 residues. DNA of the CDR3: TGTGCCAGCAGCCGAACACGAGCAGGTAAAAACACAGATACGCAGTATTTT. Protein: CASSRTRAGKNTDTQYF.

V usage is TRBV14 and J usage is TRBJ2-2, with D possibly matching TRBD2 (5 bases). The CDR3 consists of 15 residues. From germline, CDR1 is SGHDN and CDR2 FVKESK. V shed 3 bases and J shed 5 bases, with 13 bases lying between them. CDR3 coding DNA: TGTGCCAGCAGCCATCACCGGGGTAATACCGGGGAGCTGTTTTTT. Translation gives CASSHHRGNTGELFF.

CDR3 bases: TGTGCCAGCAGCTTAGTAGAGCCCAATGAGCAGTTCTTC. Its protein product is CASSLVEPNEQFF. The V and J genes are TRBV7-9 and TRBJ2-1; no definite D call. Trimming took off 1 base at V and 6 bases at J, with 7 bases between the two ends. Germline CDR1 is SEHNR and CDR2 is FQNEAQ (reference sequence). The CDR3 is 13 amino acids. The full variable domain, rest sourced from reference TRBV7-9 and TRBJ2-1, is DTGVSQNPRHKITKRGQNVTFRCDPISEHNRLYWYRQTLGQGPEFLTYFQNEAQLEKSRLLSDRFSAERPKGSFSTLEIQRTEQGDSAMYLCASSLVEPNEQFFGPGTRLTVL.

This clone appeared a single time. This chain connects TRBV9 to TRBJ2-1, with TRBD2 matching over 11 bases. V was clipped by 0 bases and J by 8 bases; unmatched bases: 16. Germline V gene sequence: CDR1 SGDLS, CDR2 YYNGEE. This CDR3 has 19 residues. In nucleotides, the CDR3 is TGTGCCAGCAGCGTAGCTTCCGGGGTAGCGGGAGGGTTAAGAGATGAGCAGTTCTTC. Its translation: CASSVASGVAGGLRDEQFF.

The chain combines TRBV28 with TRBJ1-1, with D possibly matching TRBD1 (5 bases). Trimming removed 7 bases at V and 1 base at J, with 13 bases between. The V gene's germline CDR1 is MDHEN and CDR2 SYDVKM. This CDR3 is built from 14 residues. The CDR3 bases are TGTGCCAGCACCTTGGGGCGGACGAACACTGAAGCTTTCTTT. It is translated as CASTLGRTNTEAFF.

The rearrangement uses TRBV4-1 and TRBJ2-5, with 9 bases that match TRBD1. The V segment lost 3 bases and the J segment 5 bases; nucleotides outside the gene matches: 4. The CDR3 sequence is 14 residues long. Germline loops: CDR1 MGHRA, CDR2 YSYEKL. CDR3 coding DNA: TGCGCCAGCAGCCAGCTGGACAGGGGCGAGACCCAGTACTTC. Translation: CASSQLDRGETQYF.

V gene TRBV4-2 combines with J gene TRBJ1-6; no reliable D call. This CDR3 spans 18 amino acids. In germline, CDR1 is LGHNA, CDR2 YNFKEQ. Trimming took 1 base from V and 5 from J, leaving 18 bases between them. The CDR3 region has the DNA TGTGCCAGCAGCCAAGTAGCCCAGCGGAGAGCAAATAATTCACCCCTCCACTTT. Translated: CASSQVAQRRANNSPLHF.

In regard to this clone: Different DNA sequences within this sample yield the same CDR3. The chain combines TRBV7-8 with TRBJ2-2; D call uncertain. The germline gives CDR1 SGHVS, CDR2 FQNEAQ. Trimming took off 1 base at V and 3 bases at J, with 3 bases between the two ends. The CDR3 totals 13 residues. The CDR3 nucleotides are TGTGCCAGCAGCTTAGTGGACACCGGGGAGCTGTTTTTT. Translated, it gives CASSLVDTGELFF.

A single count supports this clone. The V call is TRBV4-1, the J call TRBJ1-2; the D is unclear. The CDR3 runs 13 residues. The V end was cut by 0 bases, the J end by 7 bases, with 9 bases between. The germline V gene has CDR1 MGHRA and CDR2 YSYEKL. The CDR3 coding sequence is TGCGCCAGCAGCCAAGATGGTTTTGGTGGCTACACCTTC. Amino acid sequence: CASSQDGFGGYTF.

J is TRBJ1-1 and V is TRBV6-5; tentatively, D is TRBD1 (5 bases). The ends were cut back, 2 bases at V and 5 bases at J, with 9 bases in the middle. CDR1 MNHEY and CDR2 SVGAGI come from the germline V gene. The CDR3 is 13 amino acids. Here the CDR3 DNA reads TGTGCCAGCAGTTACAGGGGTGTGACTGAAGCTTTCTTT. Protein: CASSYRGVTEAFF.

The chain joins TRBV13 to TRBJ2-7; TRBD1 is a possible D gene (6 bases). This CDR3 spans 16 amino acids. The germline V gene encodes CDR1 PRHDT and CDR2 FYEKMQ (reference sequence). Deletions cut 5 bases from V and 4 bases from J, with 21 bases between. The CDR3 nucleotides read TGTGCCAGCAGCCAAGCAACCGGGACATTAAGATACGAGCAGTACTTC. It yields the protein CASSQATGTLRYEQYF.

CDR3: CASSRAGAGNTIYF. DNA of the CDR3: TGTGCCAGCAGCCGAGCGGGAGCTGGAAACACCATATATTTT. This chain links TRBV3-1 (or the pseudogene TRBV3-2) with TRBJ1-3; no reliable D call. Germline V CDR1 and CDR2: LGHDT, YNNKEL (reference sequence). Trimming stripped 4 bases from V and 2 bases from J, with 9 bases between. The CDR3 contains 14 residues.

The genes are TRBV24-1 and TRBJ1-5; D gene ambiguous. CDR3 length equals 14 residues. V gave up 4 bases and J gave up 0 bases, with 6 bases separating them. In germline, CDR1 is KGHDR, CDR2 SFDVKD. The CDR3 sequence is CATSDMSSNQPQHF. CDR3 DNA sequence: TGTGCCACCAGTGACATGAGTAGCAATCAGCCCCAGCATTTT.

The chain uses TRBV19 and TRBJ1-1; a possible D gene is TRBD1 (6 bases). Deletions cut 4 bases from V and 3 bases from J, with 21 bases between. CDR3 size: 17 residues. CDR1 LNHDA and CDR2 SQIVND come from the germline V gene (reference sequence). The CDR3 region is CASSTPPDRPRDTEAFF. The CDR3 DNA reads TGTGCCAGTAGTACCCCACCCGACAGGCCCCGGGACACTGAAGCTTTCTTT. The full variable domain, in which reference TRBV19 and TRBJ1-1 provide the parts outside the CDR3, is DGGITQSPKYLFRKEGQNVTLSCEQNLNHDAMYWYRQDPGQGLRLIYYSQIVNDFQKGDIAEGYSVSREKKESFPLTVTSAQKNPTAFYLCASSTPPDRPRDTEAFFGQGTRLTVV.

The CDR3 region is CASSWTGYQNNGYTF. The CDR3, as DNA: TGTGCCAGCAGTTGGACAGGGTACCAGAATAATGGCTACACCTTC. The chain links TRBV6-5 to TRBJ1-2; TRBD1 matches 8 bases. The CDR3 is 15 residues long. The trim removed 4 bases at V and 6 bases at J, leaving 10 bases unmatched. Per germline, CDR1 MNHEY and CDR2 SVGAGI.

The chain recombines TRBV5-1 with TRBJ2-7; 15 bases match TRBD2. Per germline, CDR1 SGHRS and CDR2 YFSETQ. Trimming removed 4 bases from V and 5 bases from J; junction bases left unmatched: 16. The CDR3 has 19 residues. CDR3 sequence reads: CASSAPGLAGGTPVNEQYF. The CDR3 region has the DNA TGCGCCAGCAGCGCGCCGGGACTAGCGGGGGGAACTCCTGTTAACGAGCAGTACTTC.

The V call is TRBV15, the J call TRBJ1-4, with D tentatively TRBD1 (5 bases). This CDR3 is built from 15 residues. V dropped 0 bases and J dropped 8 bases, with 13 bases sitting between them. Germline CDR1 LNHNV, CDR2 YYDKDF (reference sequence). The CDR3 is CATSRDGGNREKLFF. The DNA of the CDR3 is TGTGCCACCAGCAGAGATGGGGGGAACCGGGAAAAACTGTTTTTT.

The chain joins TRBV9 to TRBJ1-2, with a weak D call TRBD1 (5 bases). The CDR3 extends over 15 amino acids. The ends were cut back, 0 bases at V and 8 bases at J, with 17 bases in the middle. Looked up from germline, CDR1 is SGDLS and CDR2 is YYNGEE. DNA for the CDR3: TGTGCCAGCAGCGTAGAGGGGAACGCCTATCGAGGCTACACCTTC. Encoded protein: CASSVEGNAYRGYTF.

This chain joins TRBV10-3 and TRBJ1-1, with TRBD1 identical over 9 bases. Germline CDR1 ENHRY, CDR2 SYGVKD. The CDR3 runs to 14 residues. V was clipped by 4 bases and J by 5 bases; unmatched bases: 5. As DNA, the CDR3 is TGTGCCATCAGTGGGACAGGGGATCTAACTGAAGCTTTCTTT. Its translation is CAISGTGDLTEAFF.

The genes are TRBV11-2 and TRBJ2-1; D tentatively fits TRBD1 or TRBD2 (6 bases each). Trimming took off 1 base at V and 6 bases at J, with 7 bases between the two ends. Germline V gene lookup returns CDR1 SGHAT and CDR2 FQNNGV. This CDR3 contains 13 residues. The CDR3 nucleotides read TGTGCCAGCAGCTTAGGGGGGGCCAATGAGCAGTTCTTC. It is translated as CASSLGGANEQFF.